This T cell receptor beta chain was retrieved from a study of regulatory T cells in long-lasting Graves disease. Whole-study findings and limits: Preferential use of TRBV28, TRBJ1-2 and TRBJ2-5 was seen in persistent disease.

In regard to this clonotype: The antigen is unknown.

CDR3 length equals 14 residues. V shed 8 bases, J shed 12 bases, and the junction held 9 bases outside the gene matches. Time point in this sample: newly diagnosed GD, antithyroid drugs for less than 3 months. Scientists built the TCR library using RNA that was extracted from PBMCs. It was by American Thyroid Association guidelines that Graves' disease was diagnosed. Arm-PCR of CDR3 regions with iRepertoire HTBI primers generated TCR beta libraries. TCRdb ran MiXCR on the multiplex PCR reads and lists one entry per CDR3 protein. In the table there are 400,000 to 500,000 distinct CDR3 sequences, about a sixth of which are singletons. The data were also submitted as part of a second study, on T cells in Graves' hyperthyroidism and ophthalmopathy. From that second work: TCR CDR3 underwent first-round RT-PCR with the HTBI primer set.

Material: peripheral blood mononuclear cells (PBMCs), obtained at new diagnosis, from a patient treated with antithyroid drugs. The V and J genes are TRBV12-3 or TRBV12-4 and TRBJ2-1, with 14 bases matching TRBD2. The sequence came from a woman aged 18-29 years with Graves disease. The CDR3 sequence: CASSGLAGGGGQFF. As DNA, the CDR3 is TGTGCCAGCTCAGGACTAGCGGGAGGTGGGGGGCAGTTCTTC.